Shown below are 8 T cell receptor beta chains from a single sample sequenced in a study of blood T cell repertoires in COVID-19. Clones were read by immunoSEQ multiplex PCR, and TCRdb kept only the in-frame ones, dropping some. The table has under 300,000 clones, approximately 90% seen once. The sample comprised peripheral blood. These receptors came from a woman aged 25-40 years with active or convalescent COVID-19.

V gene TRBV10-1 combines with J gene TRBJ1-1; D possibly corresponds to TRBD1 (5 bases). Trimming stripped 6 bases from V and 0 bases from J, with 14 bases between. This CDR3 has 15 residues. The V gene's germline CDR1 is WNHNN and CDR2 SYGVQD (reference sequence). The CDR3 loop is CASRRQSMLNTEAFF. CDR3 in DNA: TGCGCCAGCAGACGACAGTCAATGCTGAACACTGAAGCTTTCTTT.

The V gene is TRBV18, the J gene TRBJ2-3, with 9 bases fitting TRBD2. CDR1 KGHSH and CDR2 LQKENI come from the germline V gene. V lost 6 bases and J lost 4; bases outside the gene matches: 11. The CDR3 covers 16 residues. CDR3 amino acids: CASSSAQAGGADTQYF. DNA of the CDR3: TGTGCCAGCTCTTCAGCGCAAGCGGGGGGAGCAGATACGCAGTATTTT.

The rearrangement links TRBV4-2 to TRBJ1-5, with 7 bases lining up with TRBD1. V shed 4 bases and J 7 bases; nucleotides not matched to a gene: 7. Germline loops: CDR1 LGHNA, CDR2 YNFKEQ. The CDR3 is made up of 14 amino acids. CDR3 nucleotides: TGTGCCAGCAGCCTTGACAGGGAGGACCAGCCCCAGCATTTT. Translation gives CASSLDREDQPQHF.

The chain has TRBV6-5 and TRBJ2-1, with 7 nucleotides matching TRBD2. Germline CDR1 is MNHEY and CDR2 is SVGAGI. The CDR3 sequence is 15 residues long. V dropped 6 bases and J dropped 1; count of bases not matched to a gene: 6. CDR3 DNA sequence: TGTGCCAGCAGGAGTTTGGGGGGGTCCTACAATGAGCAGTTCTTC. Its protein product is CASRSLGGSYNEQFF.

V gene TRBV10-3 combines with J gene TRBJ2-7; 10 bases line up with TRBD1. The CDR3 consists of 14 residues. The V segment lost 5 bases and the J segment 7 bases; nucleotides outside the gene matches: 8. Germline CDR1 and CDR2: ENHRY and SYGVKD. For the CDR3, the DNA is TGTGCCATCAGTAGGACCGGGACAGGGGAGGAGCAGTACTTC. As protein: CAISRTGTGEEQYF.

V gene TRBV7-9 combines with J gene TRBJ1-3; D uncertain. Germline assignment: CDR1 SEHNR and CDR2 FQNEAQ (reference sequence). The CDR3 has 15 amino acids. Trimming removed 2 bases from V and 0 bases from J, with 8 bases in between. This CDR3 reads CASSLKSLSGNTIYF. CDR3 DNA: TGTGCCAGCAGCTTAAAATCCCTCTCTGGAAACACCATATATTTT.

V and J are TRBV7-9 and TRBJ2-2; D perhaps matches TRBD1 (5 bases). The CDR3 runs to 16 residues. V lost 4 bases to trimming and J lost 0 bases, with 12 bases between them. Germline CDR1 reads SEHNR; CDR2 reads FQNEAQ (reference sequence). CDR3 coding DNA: TGTGCCAGCAGCTGGAGACAGACCGCGAACACCGGGGAGCTGTTTTTT. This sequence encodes CASSWRQTANTGELFF.

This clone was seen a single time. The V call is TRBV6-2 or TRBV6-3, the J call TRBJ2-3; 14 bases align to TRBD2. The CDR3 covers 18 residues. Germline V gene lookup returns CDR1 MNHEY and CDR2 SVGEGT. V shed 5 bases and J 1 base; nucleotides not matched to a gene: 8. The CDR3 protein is CASSTRTSGGSRTDTQYF. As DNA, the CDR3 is TGTGCCAGCAGTACCCGGACTAGCGGGGGGAGTCGCACAGATACGCAGTATTTT.